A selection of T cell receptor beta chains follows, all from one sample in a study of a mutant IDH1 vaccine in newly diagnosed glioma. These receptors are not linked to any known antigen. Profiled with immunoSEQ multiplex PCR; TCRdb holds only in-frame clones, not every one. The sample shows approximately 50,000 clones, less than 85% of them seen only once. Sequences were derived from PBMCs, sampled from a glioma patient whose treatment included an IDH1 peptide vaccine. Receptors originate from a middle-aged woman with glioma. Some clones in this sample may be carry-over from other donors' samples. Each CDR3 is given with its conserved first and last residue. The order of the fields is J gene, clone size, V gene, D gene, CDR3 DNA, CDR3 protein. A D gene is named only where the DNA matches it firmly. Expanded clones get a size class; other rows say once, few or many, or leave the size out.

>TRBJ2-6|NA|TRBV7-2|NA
TGTGCCAGCAGCGCATCACGGAGACGACAAAGTCGGGCCAACGTCCTGACTTTC
CASSASRRRQSRANVLTF
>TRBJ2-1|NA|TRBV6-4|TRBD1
TGTGCCAGCAGTATAAAACAGGGGGTGTACAATGAGCAGTTCTTC
CASSIKQGVYNEQFF
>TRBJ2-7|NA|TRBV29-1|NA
TGCAGCGTTGAAGGCCAGGGATCGGAAGAGCAGTACTTC
CSVEGQGSEEQYF
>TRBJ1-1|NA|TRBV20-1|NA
TGCAGTGCTAGAGATTGGGCTGAAGCTTTCTTT
CSARDWAEAFF
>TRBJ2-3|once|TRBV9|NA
TGTGCCAGCAGCGTAGCCCCTTTCGTTGGAGATACGCAGTATTTT
CASSVAPFVGDTQYF
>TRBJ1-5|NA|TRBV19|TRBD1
TGTGCCAGTAGTGACGGGACAGGGGGCAGGCGTCAGCCCCAGCATTTT
CASSDGTGGRRQPQHF
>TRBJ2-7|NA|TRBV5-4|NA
TGTGCCAGCAGCTTAACTGGGGGTTCGGGCGAGCAGTACTTC
CASSLTGGSGEQYF
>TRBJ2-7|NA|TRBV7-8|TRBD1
TGTGCCAGCAGCCCGAGGACAGGACTTAGCTCCTACGAGCAGTACTTC
CASSPRTGLSSYEQYF
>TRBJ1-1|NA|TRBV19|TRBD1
TGTGCCAGTAGTATGACAGGGGTCACTGAAGCTTTCTTT
CASSMTGVTEAFF
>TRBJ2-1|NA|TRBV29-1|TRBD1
TGCAGCGCCACCGGGACAGTCTACAATGAGCAGTTCTTC
CSATGTVYNEQFF
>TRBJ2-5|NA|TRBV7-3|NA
TGTGCCAGCAGCCCGGGGGCATCCGCACAAGAGACCCAGTACTTC
CASSPGASAQETQYF
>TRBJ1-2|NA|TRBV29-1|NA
TGCAGCGTAAGGAAGGGTGCTGGCTACATCTTC
CSVRKGAGYIF
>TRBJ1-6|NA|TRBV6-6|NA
TGTGCCAGCAGCCTCCCGGGACACCTAAATTCACCCCTCCACTTT
CASSLPGHLNSPLHF
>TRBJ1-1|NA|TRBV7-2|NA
TGTGCCAGCAGCCAGTACAGGAGCACGAACACTGAAGCTTTCTTT
CASSQYRSTNTEAFF
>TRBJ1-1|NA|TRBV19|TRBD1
TGTGCCAGTACTGCGAACAGGGGGCTGGGGACTGAAGCTTTCTTT
CASTANRGLGTEAFF
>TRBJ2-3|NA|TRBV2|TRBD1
TGTGCCAGCAGTGCGGACAGGGTCAGCACAGATACGCAGTATTTT
CASSADRVSTDTQYF
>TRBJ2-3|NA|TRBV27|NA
TGTGCCAGCAGTTTCCGGCGGGATACGCAGTATTTT
CASSFRRDTQYF
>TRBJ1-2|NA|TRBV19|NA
TGTGCCAGTAGTATATCAGTCTATGGCTACACCTTC
CASSISVYGYTF
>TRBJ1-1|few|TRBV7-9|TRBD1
TGTGCCAGCAGCCACCTACAGGGGACAGCTTTCTTT
CASSHLQGTAFF
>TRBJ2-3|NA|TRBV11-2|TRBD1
TGTGCCAGCAGCCAACAGGGGTTGAGTCGGACAGATACGCAGTATTTT
CASSQQGLSRTDTQYF
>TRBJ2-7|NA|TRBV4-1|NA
TGCGCCAGCAGCGACCGGGCCGCAAGCTCCTACGAGCAGTACTTC
CASSDRAASSYEQYF
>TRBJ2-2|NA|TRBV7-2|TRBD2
TGTGCCAGCAGCTTACTAGCGGGGGGTACCGGGGAGCTGTTTTTT
CASSLLAGGTGELFF
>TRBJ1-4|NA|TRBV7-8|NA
TGTGCCAGCAGCTTAAGGAGGGGAGGTGAAAAACTGTTTTTT
CASSLRRGGEKLFF